Listed below are T cell receptor beta chains from one sample, sequenced in a study of regulatory T cells in long-lasting Graves disease. Each CDR3 protein gets one entry after TCRdb re-called the multiplex PCR reads with MiXCR. The sample has 400,000 to 600,000 distinct CDR3 sequences, 20% to 25% seen once; the top ten hold 7% to 9%. The sequencing here drew on peripheral blood mononuclear cells (PBMCs), taken when the disease was refractory, from a patient treated with antithyroid drugs. Receptors originate from a female donor with Graves disease. CDR3s include the opening cysteine and the closing phenylalanine or tryptophan. Each record gives: D gene, V gene, clone size, J gene, CDR3 protein, CDR3 DNA. A D gene is named only where the DNA matches it firmly. Size values are once, few and many counts, or a class for expanded clones, and some rows have none.

d_call: -; v_call: TRBV5-1; clone_size: few; j_call: TRBJ1-4; cdr3_aa: CASSPRDTGGEKLFF; cdr3_nt: TGCGCCAGCAGCCCCCGGGACACCGGTGGTGAAAAACTGTTTTTT
d_call: TRBD1; v_call: TRBV15; clone_size: few; j_call: TRBJ1-1; cdr3_aa: CATSRDLGQGSEAFF; cdr3_nt: TGTGCCACCAGCAGAGATCTGGGACAGGGCTCTGAAGCTTTCTTT
d_call: TRBD2; v_call: TRBV4-3; clone_size: -; j_call: TRBJ2-5; cdr3_aa: CASSQDASGRASETQYF; cdr3_nt: TGCGCCAGCAGCCAAGACGCTAGCGGGAGGGCCTCAGAGACCCAGTACTTC
d_call: TRBD1; v_call: TRBV20-1; clone_size: -; j_call: TRBJ2-4; cdr3_aa: CSALPHPTGVVQNIQYF; cdr3_nt: TGCAGTGCTTTACCGCACCCCACAGGGGTGGTCCAAAACATTCAGTACTTC
d_call: TRBD1; v_call: TRBV5-6; clone_size: -; j_call: TRBJ1-2; cdr3_aa: CASSLGPGQGRGYTF; cdr3_nt: TGTGCCAGCAGCTTGGGACCGGGACAGGGTCGGGGCTACACCTTC
d_call: -; v_call: TRBV15; clone_size: few; j_call: TRBJ2-4; cdr3_aa: CATSRIGAKNIQYF; cdr3_nt: TGTGCCACCAGCAGAATAGGGGCCAAAAACATTCAGTACTTC
d_call: TRBD1; v_call: TRBV5-8; clone_size: few; j_call: TRBJ2-7; cdr3_aa: CASRGQDSYEQYF; cdr3_nt: TGTGCCAGCAGAGGACAGGACAGCTACGAGCAGTACTTC
d_call: -; v_call: TRBV11-2; clone_size: -; j_call: TRBJ2-1; cdr3_aa: CASSLEARFYNEQFF; cdr3_nt: TGTGCCAGCAGCTTAGAAGCCAGATTCTACAATGAGCAGTTCTTC
d_call: -; v_call: TRBV24-1; clone_size: -; j_call: TRBJ2-3; cdr3_aa: CATSDTETDTQYF; cdr3_nt: TGTGCCACCAGTGATACGGAAACAGATACGCAGTATTTT
d_call: -; v_call: TRBV6-1; clone_size: many; j_call: TRBJ2-5; cdr3_aa: CASSSTGGDKKETQYF; cdr3_nt: TGTGCCAGTTCTAGTACTGGAGGGGACAAAAAAGAGACCCAGTACTTC
d_call: -; v_call: TRBV30; clone_size: -; j_call: TRBJ2-3; cdr3_aa: CAWSGIGTDTQYF; cdr3_nt: TGTGCCTGGAGCGGGATAGGCACAGATACGCAGTATTTT
d_call: TRBD1; v_call: TRBV12-5; clone_size: many; j_call: TRBJ1-5; cdr3_aa: CASGLVLWGQGRYNQPQHF; cdr3_nt: TGTGCTAGTGGTTTGGTTTTATGGGGACAGGGACGATACAATCAGCCCCAGCATTTT
d_call: TRBD2; v_call: TRBV18; clone_size: -; j_call: TRBJ2-5; cdr3_aa: CASSRGLTQETQYF; cdr3_nt: TGTGCCAGCTCACGGGGACTAACCCAAGAGACCCAGTACTTC
d_call: TRBD1; v_call: TRBV7-9; clone_size: -; j_call: TRBJ1-2; cdr3_aa: CASSGLGTGANYGYTF; cdr3_nt: TGTGCCAGCAGCGGACTAGGGACAGGGGCTAACTATGGCTACACCTTC
d_call: -; v_call: TRBV7-6; clone_size: many; j_call: TRBJ1-4; cdr3_aa: CASSSNAGRADEKLFF; cdr3_nt: TGTGCCAGCAGCTCTAATGCCGGGCGGGCTGATGAAAAACTGTTTTTT
d_call: -; v_call: TRBV29-1; clone_size: few; j_call: TRBJ1-2; cdr3_aa: CSVEDRPYYGYTF; cdr3_nt: TGCAGCGTTGAAGATCGGCCATACTATGGCTACACCTTC
d_call: TRBD2; v_call: TRBV9; clone_size: -; j_call: TRBJ2-7; cdr3_aa: CASSAGTSSFEQYF; cdr3_nt: TGTGCCAGCAGCGCGGGGACTAGCAGCTTCGAGCAGTACTTC
d_call: TRBD2; v_call: TRBV5-1; clone_size: -; j_call: TRBJ2-3; cdr3_aa: CASSNGRVSDTQYF; cdr3_nt: TGCGCCAGCAGCAACGGGAGGGTGTCAGATACGCAGTATTTT
d_call: TRBD1; v_call: TRBV2; clone_size: many; j_call: TRBJ1-4; cdr3_aa: CASRLGTGDEKLFF; cdr3_nt: TGTGCCAGCAGACTGGGGACAGGGGATGAAAAACTGTTTTTT
d_call: TRBD2; v_call: TRBV7-2; clone_size: many; j_call: TRBJ2-5; cdr3_aa: CASSLRPVASGGLPNQETQYF; cdr3_nt: TGTGCCAGCAGCCTAAGACCAGTCGCTAGCGGGGGGTTACCGAACCAAGAGACCCAGTACTTC
d_call: -; v_call: TRBV7-9; clone_size: -; j_call: TRBJ2-7; cdr3_aa: CASSFGGPDYEQYF; cdr3_nt: TGTGCCAGCAGCTTCGGCGGTCCAGACTACGAGCAGTACTTC
d_call: -; v_call: TRBV4-3; clone_size: -; j_call: TRBJ2-2; cdr3_aa: CASSQDEGGNTGELFF; cdr3_nt: TGCGCCAGCAGCCAAGATGAGGGGGGTAACACCGGGGAGCTGTTTTTT